This T cell receptor beta chain emerged from a study of T-cell memory formation after mild COVID-19. Overall study: Each donor largely had its own TCR clusters. General observations from the study: There was a balanced CD4/CD8 profile in clones contracting day 15 to 85, and later expanders leaned CD4+. In pre-infection memory, a portion of responding clones appeared, which suggested that cross-reactive memory joined.

Constant-segment primers and 5'RACE yielded cDNA libraries for TCR alpha and TCR beta, each carrying sample barcodes and UMIs. TCRdb re-called the 5' RACE reads through MiXCR, storing one row per CDR3 protein. Among about 360,000 distinct CDR3 sequences listed, roughly an eighth were seen once. CDR1 SGHTA and CDR2 FQGNSA come from the germline V gene. The CDR3 loop spans 14 amino acids. With regard to this clonotype: Its target is unknown. A much larger clone differs by one base, so this may be a read error.

The material sequenced was PBMCs or a T cell subset sorted from them (not recorded which). This receptor was taken from a man aged 18 to 29 who had mild COVID-19 (a few samples of this study predate the infection). Cell type and time point are not known. This chain uses TRBV7-2 with TRBJ1-4, with D perhaps matching TRBD1 (6 bases). CDR3 loop: CARSLQGFNEKLFF. As DNA, the CDR3 is TGTGCCCGCAGCTTACAGGGTTTCAATGAAAAACTGTTTTTT.